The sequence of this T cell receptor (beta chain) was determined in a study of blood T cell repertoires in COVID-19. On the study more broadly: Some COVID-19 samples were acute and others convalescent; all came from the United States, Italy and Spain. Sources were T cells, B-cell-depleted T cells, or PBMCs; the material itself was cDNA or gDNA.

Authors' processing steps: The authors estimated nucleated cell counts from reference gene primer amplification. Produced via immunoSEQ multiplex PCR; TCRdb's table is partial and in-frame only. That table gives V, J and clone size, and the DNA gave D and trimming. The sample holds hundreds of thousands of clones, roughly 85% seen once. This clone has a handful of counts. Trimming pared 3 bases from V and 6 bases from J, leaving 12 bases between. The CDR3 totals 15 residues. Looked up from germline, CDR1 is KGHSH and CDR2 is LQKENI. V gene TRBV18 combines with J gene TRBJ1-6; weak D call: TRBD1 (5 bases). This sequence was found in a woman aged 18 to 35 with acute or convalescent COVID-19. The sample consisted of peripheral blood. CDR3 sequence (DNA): TGTGCCAGCTCACCGGAGGGGCTCTCTAATTCACCCCTCCACTTT. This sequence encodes CASSPEGLSNSPLHF. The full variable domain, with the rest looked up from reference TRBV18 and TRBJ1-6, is NAGVMQNPRHLVRRRGQEARLRCSPMKGHSHVYWYRQLPEEGLKFMVYLQKENIIDESGMPKERFSAEFPKEGPSILRIQQVVRGDSAAYFCASSPEGLSNSPLHFGNGTRLTVT.